This TCR beta chain was identified during a study of blood T cell repertoires in COVID-19. Generated by immunoSEQ multiplex PCR, the TCRdb table keeps only in-frame clones and is missing some. The profile shows tens of thousands of clones, approximately 89% of them singletons. Between the trimmed V and J ends, which lost 5 bases and 1 base, there was a span of 3 bases. The CDR3 runs 11 residues. Germline lookup yields CDR1 SGHAT and CDR2 FQNNGV. The sequence came from a man aged 50 to 60 with acute or convalescent COVID-19. The chain has TRBV11-2 and TRBJ2-7; D gene unclear. The sequenced material came from peripheral blood. The CDR3 nucleotides are TGTGCCAGCAGCCAATCCTACGAGCAGTACGTC. Its protein product is CASSQSYEQYV.